These 7 T cell receptor beta chains share one sample of origin, sequenced in a study of blood T cell repertoires in COVID-19. The repertoire was sequenced with immunoSEQ multiplex PCR; TCRdb's copy has only in-frame clones and lacks some. Counted here are approximately 84,000 clones, approximately 83% occurring once; the ten biggest clones make up roughly 29%. Sequencing input: peripheral blood. The receptors here all came from a woman older than 75 with acute or convalescent COVID-19.

This clone was picked up one time. The gene calls are TRBV19 and TRBJ2-1; 7 nucleotides align to TRBD2. The CDR3 contains 11 residues. With 6 bases clipped from V and 9 bases from J, the junction kept 2 bases outside the gene matches. Germline CDR1 reads LNHDA; CDR2 reads SQIVND (reference sequence). The CDR3 sequence: CASRAGVEQFF. Written as DNA, the CDR3 is TGTGCCAGTAGGGCGGGGGTTGAGCAGTTCTTC.

The rearrangement uses TRBV6-1 and TRBJ1-1; D may be TRBD1 (5 bases). Germline assignment: CDR1 MNHNS and CDR2 SASEGT. V lost 2 bases to trimming and J lost 4 bases, with 8 bases between them. The CDR3 length is 13 residues. The CDR3 is CASSERGITEAFF. CDR3 DNA sequence: TGTGCCAGCAGTGAAAGGGGAATCACTGAAGCTTTCTTT.

The chain uses TRBV28 and TRBJ2-3; 9 bases are a match to TRBD2. The CDR3 has 16 amino acids. Germline V lookup: CDR1 MDHEN, CDR2 SYDVKM. After removal of 4 bases from V and 0 bases from J, the junction contained 5 bases not matched to a gene. The chain's CDR3 is CASSWREGRSTDTQYF. The CDR3 DNA reads as TGTGCCAGCAGTTGGCGGGAGGGCCGGAGCACAGATACGCAGTATTTT.

The V and J genes are TRBV18 and TRBJ2-2, with 12 positions matching TRBD1. CDR3 length: 16 amino acids. Germline loops: CDR1 KGHSH, CDR2 LQKENI. Trimming cost V 1 base and J 8 bases; bases outside gene matches: 5. CDR3 residues: CASSPRGTGGDGELFF. In DNA form, the CDR3 reads TGTGCCAGCTCACCACGTGGGACAGGGGGCGATGGGGAGCTGTTTTTT.

The rearrangement uses TRBV2 and TRBJ2-1; TRBD2 matches at 8 bases. Per the germline V gene, CDR1 is SNHLY and CDR2 is FYNNEI. V lost 6 bases, J lost 4 bases, and 8 bases stayed unmatched. This CDR3 is built from 15 residues. Here the CDR3 DNA reads TGTGCCAGCAGGCCCTACGGGGGGGGGTACAATGAGCAGTTCTTC. Protein sequence: CASRPYGGGYNEQFF. The full variable domain, completed using reference TRBV2 and TRBJ2-1, is EPEVTQTPSHQVTQMGQEVILRCVPISNHLYFYWYRQILGQKVEFLVSFYNNEISEKSEIFDDQFSVERPDGSNFTLKIRSTKLEDSAMYFCASRPYGGGYNEQFFGPGTRLTVL.

Regarding this clone: A junction end diverges from the germline sequence, so it may reflect a read error. The V and J genes are TRBV2 and TRBJ2-4; TRBD1 matches 9 bases. The CDR3 is 13 amino acids. The germline V gene encodes CDR1 SNHLY and CDR2 FYNNEI. The CDR3 bases are TGTGCCAGCAGTCAACACTCGGACAGGGGAAAGGACTTC. Its translation: CASSQHSDRGKDF.

This chain uses TRBV3-1 (or the pseudogene TRBV3-2) with TRBJ2-7; no clear D. CDR1 and CDR2 (germline): LGHDT, YNNKEL (reference sequence). Trimming removed 2 bases from V and 0 bases from J, with 8 bases in between. CDR3 length: 14 amino acids. Here the CDR3 reads CASSQSTSSYEQYF. CDR3 nucleotide sequence: TGTGCCAGCAGCCAAAGCACGAGCTCCTACGAGCAGTACTTC.